This T cell receptor beta chain was retrieved from a study of T-cell memory formation after mild COVID-19. Across the study: TCR clusters were mostly donor specific. Whole-study results and caveats: Confirmation was lacking for SARS-CoV-2 specificity of second-wave clones that peaked on day 37. Contracting CD4+ clones lay largely in CM and EM, with CD8+ ones residing in EMRA.

TCRalpha and TCRbeta libraries used 5'RACE with constant-segment primers and UMIs. Each CDR3 protein is one row after TCRdb ran MiXCR on the 5' RACE reads. The data show about 360,000 distinct CDR3 sequences, approximately 14% seen once. The CDR3 is made up of 15 amino acids. Germline V CDR1 and CDR2: SEHNR, FQNEAQ (reference sequence). V dropped 1 base and J dropped 2 bases, with 11 bases sitting between them. As concerns this clonotype: The antigen remains unidentified.

The chain carries TRBV7-9 and TRBJ2-5, with D perhaps TRBD2 (6 bases). Sequencing was done on a sample of PBMCs or a T cell subset sorted from them (not recorded which). The clonotype originates from a young man who had mild COVID-19 (a few samples of this study predate the infection). Cell type and time point are not known. CDR3: CASSLVVRGQETQYF. Here the CDR3 DNA reads TGTGCCAGCAGCTTAGTGGTTCGGGGGCAAGAGACCCAGTACTTC.